These T cell receptor beta chains were read from a single sample in a study of beta chain features in type 1 diabetes. Some clones are missing from TCRdb's copy, which holds only in-frame ones; the method was immunoSEQ multiplex PCR. The sample has around 30,000 clones, 65% seen once. Sequenced: Tregs from blood. These receptors all stem from a woman aged 25-40 years with type 1 diabetes. The CDR3 runs from the conserved cysteine through the conserved F or W. D genes are given only for firm matches. The size entry is marked missing in some rows and otherwise reads once, few, many or a size class.

j_call: TRBJ2-1
d_call: TRBD2
clone_size: once
v_call: TRBV6-1
cdr3_nt: TGTGCCAGCACCCTGACTAGCGGGGTCAATGAGCAGTTCTTC
cdr3_aa: CASTLTSGVNEQFF

j_call: TRBJ1-1
d_call: TRBD1
clone_size: -
v_call: TRBV11-2
cdr3_nt: TGTGCCAGCAGCACCCGGACAGGGCGCAGCGAAGCTTTCTTT
cdr3_aa: CASSTRTGRSEAFF

j_call: TRBJ1-2
d_call: -
clone_size: -
v_call: TRBV5-4
cdr3_nt: TGTGCCAGCAGCTCTCGGGGGGGCGCCCACTATGGCTACACCTTC
cdr3_aa: CASSSRGGAHYGYTF

j_call: TRBJ2-7
d_call: TRBD2
clone_size: few
v_call: TRBV29-1
cdr3_nt: TGCAGCGCCATAGAAGCGGGAGGCTCCTACGAGCAGTACTTC
cdr3_aa: CSAIEAGGSYEQYF

j_call: TRBJ2-7
d_call: -
clone_size: -
v_call: TRBV11-2
cdr3_nt: TGTGCCAGCAGCTTAGGTCCGGCTAGCGTCTCCTACGAGCAGTACTTC
cdr3_aa: CASSLGPASVSYEQYF

j_call: TRBJ1-2
d_call: TRBD1
clone_size: -
v_call: TRBV6-5
cdr3_nt: TGTGCCAGCAGTTACTCCCCACCGGGACAGGGATATGGCTACACCTTC
cdr3_aa: CASSYSPPGQGYGYTF

j_call: TRBJ2-4
d_call: -
clone_size: -
v_call: TRBV6-1
cdr3_nt: TGTGCCAGCTGTCGGGATAACAAAAACATTCAGTACTTC
cdr3_aa: CASCRDNKNIQYF

j_call: TRBJ2-1
d_call: TRBD2
clone_size: -
v_call: TRBV28
cdr3_nt: TGTGCCAGCAGTTTACCGGGACTAGCGGGGAATGAGCAGTTCTTC
cdr3_aa: CASSLPGLAGNEQFF

j_call: TRBJ2-7
d_call: TRBD1
clone_size: once
v_call: TRBV11-1
cdr3_nt: TGTGCCAGCAGGCGGACAGGGCAGGAGCAGTACTTC
cdr3_aa: CASRRTGQEQYF

j_call: TRBJ2-2
d_call: -
clone_size: -
v_call: TRBV5-6
cdr3_nt: TGTGCCAGCAGCCCGCAGGGTCTGAGTGCCGGGGAGCTGTTTTTT
cdr3_aa: CASSPQGLSAGELFF

j_call: TRBJ2-1
d_call: TRBD2
clone_size: -
v_call: TRBV7-2
cdr3_nt: TGTGCCAGCAGCTTTGGGGCGGGAGGGAACAATGAGCAGTTCTTC
cdr3_aa: CASSFGAGGNNEQFF

j_call: TRBJ2-5
d_call: -
clone_size: -
v_call: TRBV19
cdr3_nt: TGTGCCAGTAGTGAGCGGCACCTAGAGACCCAGTACTTC
cdr3_aa: CASSERHLETQYF

j_call: TRBJ2-3
d_call: -
clone_size: -
v_call: TRBV6-6
cdr3_nt: TGTGCCAGCAGCCCGACTGCTTTTGCTGGCACAGATACGCAGTATTTT
cdr3_aa: CASSPTAFAGTDTQYF

j_call: TRBJ2-7
d_call: TRBD1
clone_size: -
v_call: TRBV4-1
cdr3_nt: TGCGCCAGCAGCCAATGGGACAGTGGCTTCTACGAGCAGTACTTC
cdr3_aa: CASSQWDSGFYEQYF

j_call: TRBJ2-2
d_call: -
clone_size: -
v_call: TRBV18
cdr3_nt: TGTGCCAGCTCACCAGGGGCAGGGGACACCGGGGAGCTGTTTTTT
cdr3_aa: CASSPGAGDTGELFF

j_call: TRBJ2-1
d_call: -
clone_size: -
v_call: TRBV5-1
cdr3_nt: TGCGCCAGCAGCTTGGCGGCGAGGAGCCACAATGAGCAGTTCTTC
cdr3_aa: CASSLAARSHNEQFF

j_call: TRBJ2-7
d_call: TRBD2
clone_size: -
v_call: TRBV29-1
cdr3_nt: TGCAGCGTTGGGGGGGGGACCTACGAGCAGTACTTC
cdr3_aa: CSVGGGTYEQYF

j_call: TRBJ1-2
d_call: -
clone_size: -
v_call: TRBV18
cdr3_nt: TGTGCCAGCTCACGGTCGGGGTCAGTCGGCTATGGCTACACCTTC
cdr3_aa: CASSRSGSVGYGYTF

j_call: TRBJ1-5
d_call: -
clone_size: few
v_call: TRBV19
cdr3_nt: TGTGCCAGTAGTACCCCACAGGGACATCAGCCCCAGCATTTT
cdr3_aa: CASSTPQGHQPQHF

j_call: TRBJ2-7
d_call: -
clone_size: -
v_call: TRBV5-1
cdr3_nt: TGCGCCAGCAGTGAGGGATTGTACGAGCAGTACTTC
cdr3_aa: CASSEGLYEQYF

j_call: TRBJ2-1
d_call: TRBD1
clone_size: -
v_call: TRBV11-3
cdr3_nt: TGTGCCAGCAGCTCCGGACAGGGGGGGTTCTTC
cdr3_aa: CASSSGQGGFF

j_call: TRBJ2-1
d_call: TRBD2
clone_size: -
v_call: TRBV19
cdr3_nt: TGTGCCAGTAGTCCGAGACTAGCGGGAGGGGGTGACAATGAGCAGTTCTTC
cdr3_aa: CASSPRLAGGGDNEQFF

j_call: TRBJ2-7
d_call: TRBD2
clone_size: few
v_call: TRBV5-1
cdr3_nt: TGCGCCAGCAGCATCGGGACTAGCGGGAACGAGCAGTACTTC
cdr3_aa: CASSIGTSGNEQYF

j_call: TRBJ1-1
d_call: -
clone_size: -
v_call: TRBV30
cdr3_nt: TGTGCCTGGGGGGGGGTTCGAGTCGGCCGCTTT
cdr3_aa: CAWGGVRVGRF

j_call: TRBJ1-1
d_call: -
clone_size: -
v_call: TRBV5-1
cdr3_nt: TGCGCCAGCAGCTTGAGCCAGGGAATCCCTGAAGCTTTCTTT
cdr3_aa: CASSLSQGIPEAFF

j_call: TRBJ2-1
d_call: TRBD2
clone_size: -
v_call: TRBV5-1
cdr3_nt: TGCGCCAGCAGCTTGGCCGGGACTAGGAATTACAATGAGCAGTTCTTC
cdr3_aa: CASSLAGTRNYNEQFF

j_call: TRBJ2-7
d_call: -
clone_size: -
v_call: TRBV7-8
cdr3_nt: TGTGCCAGCAGCCCGTCTACCTACGAGCAGTACTTC
cdr3_aa: CASSPSTYEQYF

j_call: TRBJ2-1
d_call: TRBD2
clone_size: -
v_call: TRBV10-3
cdr3_nt: TGTGCCATCAGTGAGTCGGCTAGCGGGTACAATGAGCAGTTCTTC
cdr3_aa: CAISESASGYNEQFF

j_call: TRBJ2-5
d_call: TRBD2
clone_size: -
v_call: TRBV5-1
cdr3_nt: TGCGCCAGCAGCTTGAGCGGGAGGGCTCAAGAGACCCAGTACTTC
cdr3_aa: CASSLSGRAQETQYF

j_call: TRBJ2-7
d_call: TRBD2
clone_size: -
v_call: TRBV6-5
cdr3_nt: TGTGCCAGCAGTTACCACGCGGGGGTCTACGAGCAGTACTTC
cdr3_aa: CASSYHAGVYEQYF

j_call: TRBJ2-1
d_call: TRBD2
clone_size: -
v_call: TRBV10-3
cdr3_nt: TGTGCCATCAGCCCCGGGACTAGCGACTACAATGAGCAGTTCTTC
cdr3_aa: CAISPGTSDYNEQFF

j_call: TRBJ2-7
d_call: -
clone_size: -
v_call: TRBV7-9
cdr3_nt: TGTGCCAGCAGCTTATCCGGGACACCCTACGAGCAGTACTTC
cdr3_aa: CASSLSGTPYEQYF

j_call: TRBJ2-3
d_call: -
clone_size: -
v_call: TRBV7-2
cdr3_nt: TGTGCCAGCAGTCCAGGTGGCACAGATACGCAGTACTTT
cdr3_aa: CASSPGGTDTQYF

j_call: TRBJ2-1
d_call: -
clone_size: -
v_call: TRBV6-7
cdr3_nt: TGTGCCAGCAGAACCCGAGACTCTGACAATGAGCAGTTCTTC
cdr3_aa: CASRTRDSDNEQFF

j_call: TRBJ2-1
d_call: -
clone_size: -
v_call: TRBV27
cdr3_nt: TGTGCCAGCATAAGGGGGAACTACAATGAGCAGTTCTTC
cdr3_aa: CASIRGNYNEQFF

j_call: TRBJ2-7
d_call: TRBD1
clone_size: once
v_call: TRBV2
cdr3_nt: TGTGCCAGCAAGGGACAGGGATACGAGCAGTACTTC
cdr3_aa: CASKGQGYEQYF

j_call: TRBJ2-7
d_call: TRBD2
clone_size: few
v_call: TRBV14
cdr3_nt: TGTGCCAGCAGCCGAGGACTAGCGGGAGTGGTTGAGCAGTACTTC
cdr3_aa: CASSRGLAGVVEQYF

j_call: TRBJ2-2
d_call: -
clone_size: -
v_call: TRBV25-1
cdr3_nt: TGTGCCAGCAGTGGGACAGTAGCACCGAACACCGGGGAGCTGTTTTTT
cdr3_aa: CASSGTVAPNTGELFF

j_call: TRBJ2-7
d_call: -
clone_size: -
v_call: TRBV29-1
cdr3_nt: TGCAGCGTAGATCCTCAGGGGTCGGAGGAGCAGTACTTC
cdr3_aa: CSVDPQGSEEQYF

j_call: TRBJ2-5
d_call: TRBD2
clone_size: -
v_call: TRBV18
cdr3_nt: TGTGCCAGCTCACCTAGACTAGCGGGAGTCGTAGAGACCCAGTACTTC
cdr3_aa: CASSPRLAGVVETQYF

j_call: TRBJ2-3
d_call: -
clone_size: few
v_call: TRBV7-9
cdr3_nt: TGTGCCTCCACCCGAGAGCCCACAGATACGCAGTATTTT
cdr3_aa: CASTREPTDTQYF

j_call: TRBJ2-7
d_call: -
clone_size: -
v_call: TRBV5-5
cdr3_nt: TGTGCCAGCAGCTTTCAGGCTCTTAGCTCCTACGAGCAGTACTTC
cdr3_aa: CASSFQALSSYEQYF

j_call: TRBJ1-2
d_call: -
clone_size: -
v_call: TRBV6-6
cdr3_nt: TGTGCCAGCAGTTCACCCACATTCTCGGGCTATGGCTACACCTTC
cdr3_aa: CASSSPTFSGYGYTF

j_call: TRBJ2-3
d_call: TRBD1
clone_size: -
v_call: TRBV6-5
cdr3_nt: TGTGCCAGCAGTAGACAGGGCTCAGATACGCAGTATTTT
cdr3_aa: CASSRQGSDTQYF

j_call: TRBJ1-2
d_call: -
clone_size: -
v_call: TRBV5-1
cdr3_nt: TGCGCCAGCAGAGAGCGTATGGCTAACTATGGCTACACCTTC
cdr3_aa: CASRERMANYGYTF

j_call: TRBJ1-2
d_call: -
clone_size: -
v_call: TRBV7-8
cdr3_nt: TGTGCCAGCAGCTTCGCGGCTTTTGGCTATGGCTACACCTTC
cdr3_aa: CASSFAAFGYGYTF

j_call: TRBJ1-1
d_call: TRBD1
clone_size: -
v_call: TRBV29-1
cdr3_nt: TGCAGCGTTGCGACAGGGTTGAACACTGAAGCTTTCTTT
cdr3_aa: CSVATGLNTEAFF

j_call: TRBJ1-4
d_call: -
clone_size: medium-sized
v_call: TRBV9
cdr3_nt: TGTGCCAGCAGCGACAGGGCAACTAATGAAAAACTGTTTTTT
cdr3_aa: CASSDRATNEKLFF

j_call: TRBJ2-7
d_call: -
clone_size: -
v_call: TRBV7-9
cdr3_nt: TGTGCCAGCAGCCCCCGGGGGACAGACTACGGTGAGCAGTACTTC
cdr3_aa: CASSPRGTDYGEQYF

j_call: TRBJ2-6
d_call: -
clone_size: -
v_call: TRBV7-9
cdr3_nt: TGTGCCAGCAGCCCACAGGGTTCCGGGGCCAACGTCCTGACTTTC
cdr3_aa: CASSPQGSGANVLTF

j_call: TRBJ2-7
d_call: TRBD1
clone_size: -
v_call: TRBV15
cdr3_nt: TGTGCCACCAGCAGAGATTGGGGGACAGGGACCTACGAGCAGTACTTC
cdr3_aa: CATSRDWGTGTYEQYF

j_call: TRBJ1-5
d_call: -
clone_size: few
v_call: TRBV7-8
cdr3_nt: TGTGCCAGCAGCTTATCATTCATGCAGCCCCAGCATTTT
cdr3_aa: CASSLSFMQPQHF